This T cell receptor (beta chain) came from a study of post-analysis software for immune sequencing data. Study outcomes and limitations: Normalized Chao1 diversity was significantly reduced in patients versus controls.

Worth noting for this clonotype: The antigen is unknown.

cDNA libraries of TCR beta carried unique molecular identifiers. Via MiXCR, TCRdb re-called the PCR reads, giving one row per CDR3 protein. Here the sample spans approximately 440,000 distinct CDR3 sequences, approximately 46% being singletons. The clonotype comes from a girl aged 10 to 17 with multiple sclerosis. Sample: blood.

DNA for the CDR3: TGTGCCAGCAGCCTAAGACTAGCGGGAGGGCCGGTGGATACGCAGTATTTT. It specifies CASSLRLAGGPVDTQYF. The chain joins TRBV11-2 to TRBJ2-3; 14 bases align to TRBD2. V was clipped by 5 bases and J by 6 bases; unmatched bases: 10. This CDR3 spans 17 amino acids. CDR1 and CDR2 (germline): SGHAT, FQNNGV.